This entry concerns a single T cell receptor beta chain. Antigen: not known. General study findings and limits: Whole repertoires were not studied in the larger cohort, only one V-J beta rearrangement. Tumor-infiltrating Treg TCR alpha and beta sequences overlapped most with tumor naive CD4+ T cells, then blood naive. Tumor memory CD4+ T cell TCR gene usage clustered with blood and lymph node memory CD4+ cells and lymph node naive CD4+ cells.

Trimming shortened V by 3 bases and J by 6 bases, and 10 bases separated the two germline ends. The CDR3 sequence is 12 residues long. Per the germline V gene, CDR1 is GTSNPN and CDR2 is SVGIG (reference sequence). After constant-region reverse-primer amplification, full-length variable regions underwent semi-nested PCR with Nested Universal Primer A. TCRdb recomputed calls from the 5' RACE reads with MiXCR, one row per CDR3 protein. Of fewer than 75,000 distinct CDR3 sequences detected, approximately 27% appear once; the ten largest clones hold roughly 2.2%. Tregs were sorted as CD4+CD25+CD127-/low cells.

The genes are TRBV30 and TRBJ2-3; D uncertain. The sample consisted of tumor-infiltrating Tregs sorted from the breast tumor. The source of this sequence is a female donor with breast cancer. The CDR3 loop is CAWRTQLDTQYF. The CDR3 DNA sequence: TGTGCCTGGAGGACCCAACTGGATACGCAGTATTTT.